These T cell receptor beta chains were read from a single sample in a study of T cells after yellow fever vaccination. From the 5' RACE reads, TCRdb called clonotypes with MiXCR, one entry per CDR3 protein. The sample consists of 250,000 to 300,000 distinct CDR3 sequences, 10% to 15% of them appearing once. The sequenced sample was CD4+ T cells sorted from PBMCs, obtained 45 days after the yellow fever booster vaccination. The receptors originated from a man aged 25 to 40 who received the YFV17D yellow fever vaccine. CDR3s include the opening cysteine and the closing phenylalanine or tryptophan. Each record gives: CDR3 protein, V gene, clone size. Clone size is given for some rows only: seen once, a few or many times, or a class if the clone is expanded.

CASGSGYGYTF | TRBV28 | .
CASSFRTSGRTSYNEQFF | TRBV5-6 | few
CASSPDRGRYNEQFF | TRBV7-2 | few
CSAPVAGGIETQYF | TRBV20-1 | .
CASSTGTAEKLFF | TRBV12-3/TRBV12-4 | many
CATSDPSMGYSYEQYF | TRBV15 | .
CASSHGRGRTVERETQYF | TRBV5-6 | few
CAISESGTLNEQYF | TRBV10-3 | .
CASSYSRSGYTF | TRBV6-2/TRBV6-3 | few
CASSFGTSPNEQFF | TRBV5-1 | many
CASSLKAGSYEQYF | TRBV5-4 | many
CASSLLIANEQFF | TRBV28 | few
CASSSRTHGYNEQFF | TRBV7-2 | .
CASSYAGTGEAFF | TRBV6-5 | .
CATSDSRATQYF | TRBV24-1 | .
CASSLLAGGGREQYF | TRBV27 | .
CASSYSGQRNQPQHF | TRBV6-5 | .
CASSLGMDRRNNEQFF | TRBV7-6 | many
CASSLNPVGTVYEQYF | TRBV5-1 | .
CASSLTHTGELFF | TRBV19 | .
CSAVGQGSYGYTF | TRBV20-1 | many
CSAGDRGKGNTIYF | TRBV20-1 | few
CATSVKGDQFF | TRBV24-1 | .
CASSHNGEQFF | TRBV5-1 | .
CSVPKPDGSSYEQYF | TRBV20-1 | few
CASSLGTLDGPLHF | TRBV5-1 | few
CASSSTLGPNYGYTF | TRBV28 | .
CSVTGTSAYNEQFF | TRBV29-1 | many
CASSRTRREGTGELFF | TRBV12-3/TRBV12-4 | few
CSARTGGYGYTF | TRBV20-1 | .
CASSPSAGSKYEQYF | TRBV7-2 | few
CASSVVGRPNTGELFF | TRBV9 | .
CASSYSFIGGSVTYNEQFF | TRBV6-2/TRBV6-3 | .
CASRSGRGTDTQYF | TRBV5-1 | .
CASSFPRDSTTDTQYF | TRBV6-5 | few
CAFSLYRFSTSDKNYEQYF | TRBV2 | few
CASSSGLAASTDTQYF | TRBV5-1 | many
CASSLVAGPYNEQFF | TRBV5-1 | many
CASSPGPARGETQYF | TRBV7-9 | .
CASSVNVRDTQYF | TRBV9 | many
CSAREQLGGFNEKLFF | TRBV20-1 | few
CASRRTVTEEAFF | TRBV10-2 | .